These T cell receptor beta chains were read from a single sample in a study of human thymus T cells. TCRdb's copy holds only in-frame clones and misses some; the assay was immunoSEQ multiplex PCR. The table has about 130,000 clones, around 96% seen once. The sample consisted of thymus tissue. Receptors originate from a boy under two years old with a congenital heart defect but otherwise immunologically healthy. The CDR3 runs from the conserved cysteine through the conserved F or W. A D gene is named only where the DNA matches it firmly. Size tells how often a clone was seen (once, few, many) or the class of an expanded clone, and some rows leave it out.

>NA|NA|TRBJ1-1|TRBV12-5
CASGFSVDSMNTEAFF
TGTGCTAGTGGTTTCTCGGTGGACAGTATGAACACTGAAGCTTTCTTT
>NA|once|TRBJ1-2|TRBV14
CASSQDQGFGYTF
TGTGCCAGCAGCCAAGACCAGGGGTTTGGCTACACCTTC
>NA|NA|TRBJ2-5|TRBV6-5
CASSLWASRETQYF
TGTGCCAGCAGTCTTTGGGCGTCTAGGGAGACCCAGTACTTC
>NA|NA|TRBJ1-2|TRBV19
CASSIDGERYGYTF
TGTGCCAGTAGTATCGATGGAGAGCGCTATGGCTACACCTTC
>NA|NA|TRBJ2-5|TRBV27
CASRSGDRRGETQYF
TGTGCCAGCAGGTCGGGGGACAGAAGGGGAGAGACCCAGTACTTC
>NA|NA|TRBJ2-5|TRBV5-6
CASRTAGETQYF
TGTGCCAGCAGGACGGCGGGGGAGACCCAGTACTTC
>TRBD1|NA|TRBJ1-1|TRBV5-1
CASSLGDREDTEAFF
TGCGCCAGCAGCTTGGGGGACAGGGAGGACACTGAAGCTTTCTTT
>TRBD2|NA|TRBJ2-1|TRBV2
CASSTLAGSYNEQFF
TGTGCCAGCAGCACTTTAGCGGGCTCCTACAATGAGCAGTTCTTC
>TRBD2|NA|TRBJ2-5|TRBV30
CAWDPSGGGETQYF
TGTGCCTGGGACCCTAGCGGGGGCGGCGAGACCCAGTACTTC
>NA|NA|TRBJ1-5|TRBV4-3
CASSQSRDQPQHF
TGCGCCAGCAGCCAGTCCAGGGATCAGCCCCAGCATTTT
>NA|NA|TRBJ2-5|TRBV6-1
CASSEELRKETQYF
TGTGCCAGCAGTGAAGAACTCCGTAAAGAGACCCAGTACTTC
>TRBD2|NA|TRBJ2-4|TRBV5-8
CASSWTSGGAKNIQYF
TGTGCCAGCAGCTGGACTAGCGGGGGGGCCAAAAACATTCAGTACTTC
>TRBD2|NA|TRBJ2-5|TRBV9
CASSVMGGGSEETQYF
TGTGCCAGCAGCGTAATGGGCGGGGGATCCGAAGAGACCCAGTACTTC
>NA|NA|TRBJ2-1|TRBV28
CATLLHFRPSYNEQFF
TGTGCCACTCTCCTTCATTTTCGACCTTCCTACAATGAGCAGTTCTTC
>TRBD2|NA|TRBJ2-1|TRBV9
CASSSDGHLAGGPEQFF
TGTGCCAGCAGCTCAGACGGCCATCTAGCGGGGGGGCCTGAGCAGTTCTTC
>NA|NA|TRBJ1-1|TRBV6-6
CASSYSTKNTEAFF
TGTGCCAGCAGTTACTCGACCAAGAACACTGAAGCTTTCTTT
>NA|once|TRBJ2-7|TRBV5-4
CASSFHNYEQYF
TGTGCCAGCAGCTTTCACAACTACGAGCAGTACTTC
>NA|once|TRBJ2-2|TRBV10-1
CASSESASTNTGELFF
TGCGCCAGCAGTGAGTCGGCCAGCACGAACACCGGGGAGCTGTTTTTT
>NA|NA|TRBJ2-3|TRBV19
CASSKPQGWPSTDTQYF
TGTGCCAGTAGTAAACCACAGGGTTGGCCAAGCACAGATACGCAGTATTTT
>NA|NA|TRBJ2-1|TRBV6-1
CASSDSVLQGDEQFF
TGTGCCAGCAGTGATTCGGTCCTCCAAGGGGATGAGCAGTTCTTC
>NA|NA|TRBJ1-2|TRBV6-5
CASSVGAGDGYTF
TGTGCCAGCAGCGTAGGTGCAGGGGATGGCTACACCTTC
>NA|NA|TRBJ2-7|TRBV4-3
CASSQDFGGYEQYF
TGCGCCAGCAGCCAAGATTTCGGGGGTTACGAGCAGTACTTC
>NA|NA|TRBJ2-1|TRBV5-6
CASKWGQKGEQFF
TGTGCCAGCAAATGGGGCCAGAAGGGTGAGCAGTTCTTC
>NA|NA|TRBJ2-7|TRBV7-9
CASSNRTHRDAHSSYEQYF
TGTGCCAGCAGCAACCGAACCCACCGGGACGCGCATAGCTCCTACGAGCAGTACTTC
>NA|NA|TRBJ1-6|TRBV10-2
CASSGTGSSYNSPLHF
TGCGCCAGCAGCGGAACCGGGAGCTCCTATAATTCACCCCTCCACTTT
>TRBD1|NA|TRBJ1-6|TRBV27
CASSSMPGQRNSPLHF
TGTGCCAGCAGTTCCATGCCGGGACAGCGAAATTCACCCCTCCACTTT
>TRBD2|NA|TRBJ2-1|TRBV7-2
CASSLKRNGGGADYNEQFF
TGTGCCAGCAGCTTAAAGCGAAATGGCGGGGGGGCTGACTACAATGAGCAGTTCTTC
>NA|NA|TRBJ2-1|TRBV7-2
CASSLAGVSRGNDEQFF
TGTGCCAGCAGCTTAGCTGGAGTGAGTCGGGGGAATGATGAGCAGTTCTTC
>NA|NA|TRBJ1-2|TRBV4-3
CASSQGIGHYGYTF
TGCGCCAGCAGCCAAGGAATCGGGCACTATGGCTACACCTTC
>NA|NA|TRBJ2-3|TRBV30
CAWGGGARTDTQYF
TGTGCCTGGGGTGGCGGGGCCCGCACAGATACGCAGTATTTT
>NA|NA|TRBJ1-6|TRBV7-2
CASRAERGRLYNSPLHF
TGTGCCAGCAGGGCAGAGAGGGGCCGCCTTTATAATTCACCCCTCCACTTT
>NA|NA|TRBJ2-4|TRBV16
CASSPRVGIQYF
TGTGCCAGCAGCCCAAGAGTTGGCATTCAGTACTTC
>TRBD1|once|TRBJ2-7|TRBV27
CASSDLDRGRLREQYF
TGTGCCAGCAGTGACCTGGACAGGGGGCGCCTTCGCGAGCAGTACTTC
>TRBD1|NA|TRBJ1-4|TRBV30
CAWSTGARNEKLFF
TGTGCCTGGAGTACAGGGGCGCGGAATGAAAAACTGTTTTTT
>NA|NA|TRBJ2-7|TRBV25-1
CASSDIDRSYEQYF
TGTGCCAGCAGTGACATAGACAGATCCTACGAGCAGTACTTC
>TRBD1|NA|TRBJ1-5|TRBV10-3
CAISEEDRELYSNQPQHF
TGTGCCATCAGTGAGGAGGACAGGGAACTATATAGCAATCAGCCCCAGCATTTT
>NA|once|TRBJ2-7|TRBV11-1
CASSLLVYLGISYEQYF
TGTGCCAGCAGCTTACTCGTTTATCTCGGGATCTCCTACGAGCAGTACTTC
>TRBD1|NA|TRBJ2-3|TRBV4-3
CASSDVGGLSTDTQYF
TGCGCCAGCAGCGATGTAGGGGGCCTTAGCACAGATACGCAGTATTTT
>NA|NA|TRBJ2-1|TRBV27
CASSLDSMIPYNEQFF
TGTGCCAGCAGTTTGGACAGTATGATCCCCTACAATGAGCAGTTCTTC
>NA|once|TRBJ2-2|TRBV19
CASSMLAGRNTGELFF
TGTGCCAGTAGTATGCTGGCAGGGCGGAACACCGGGGAGCTGTTTTTT
>NA|NA|TRBJ2-7|TRBV30
CAWEAGVFYEQYF
TGTGCCTGGGAAGCAGGGGTCTTCTACGAGCAGTACTTC
>NA|NA|TRBJ2-7|TRBV2
CASSRVEGDEQYF
TGTGCCAGCAGCAGGGTCGAAGGCGACGAGCAGTACTTC
>NA|NA|TRBJ2-1|TRBV7-9
CASSLGRAAKNEQFF
TGTGCCAGCAGCTTAGGGCGGGCTGCTAAAAATGAGCAGTTCTTC
>NA|NA|TRBJ2-3|TRBV11-2
CASSPAGTSTDTQYF
TGTGCCAGCAGCCCAGCCGGGACTAGCACAGATACGCAGTATTTT
>NA|NA|TRBJ1-3|TRBV7-9
CASSLAQTRRSGNTIYF
TGTGCCAGCAGCTTAGCCCAGACGCGTCGCTCTGGAAACACCATATATTTT
>TRBD1|NA|TRBJ1-5|TRBV28
CASSFESTGEANQPQHF
TGTGCCAGCAGTTTCGAGTCGACAGGGGAAGCCAATCAGCCCCAGCATTTT
>NA|NA|TRBJ1-1|TRBV27
CASRTTEQGGGTEAFF
TGTGCCAGCAGGACTACGGAACAGGGAGGCGGCACTGAAGCTTTCTTT
>NA|NA|TRBJ2-2|TRBV27
CASSPQKPGELFF
TGTGCCAGCAGTCCACAAAAGCCCGGGGAGCTGTTTTTT
>NA|NA|TRBJ2-7|TRBV16
CASSRDRSYEQYF
TGTGCCAGCAGCCGAGACCGTTCCTACGAGCAGTACTTC
>TRBD2|NA|TRBJ2-7|TRBV11-2
CASSLGLAGGFYEQYF
TGTGCCAGCAGCTTGGGTCTGGCGGGGGGATTCTACGAGCAGTACTTC
>NA|once|TRBJ2-7|TRBV4-1
CASSQENFKEQYF
TGCGCCAGCAGCCAAGAGAACTTCAAGGAGCAGTACTTC
>TRBD1|NA|TRBJ2-7|TRBV28
CASSLTGGIGHEQYF
TGTGCCAGCAGCTTAACAGGGGGGATTGGTCACGAGCAGTACTTC
>NA|NA|TRBJ2-2|TRBV6-5
CASSHSSDGGAGELFF
TGTGCCAGCAGTCACTCTAGTGACGGGGGTGCCGGGGAGCTGTTTTTT
>NA|NA|TRBJ2-7|TRBV6-1
CASKSPRSYEQYF
TGTGCCAGCAAATCGCCCCGCTCCTACGAGCAGTACTTC
>TRBD1|NA|TRBJ2-3|TRBV18
CASSPTGSTDTQYF
TGTGCCAGCTCACCGACAGGGAGCACAGATACGCAGTATTTT
>NA|NA|TRBJ1-4|TRBV6-6
CASSTGGLEKLFF
TGTGCCAGCAGCACCGGGGGGCTTGAAAAACTGTTTTTT
>NA|NA|TRBJ1-2|TRBV10-3
CAISEHATGTNYGYTF
TGTGCCATCAGTGAGCACGCCACCGGGACAAACTATGGCTACACCTTC
>TRBD1|NA|TRBJ1-2|TRBV27
CASSRCRDRRLGGYTF
TGTGCCAGCAGTCGTTGTCGGGACAGAAGATTAGGCGGCTACACCTTC
>NA|NA|TRBJ2-7|TRBV6-5
CASSYRQGHYEQYF
TGTGCCAGCAGTTACCGTCAAGGGCACTACGAGCAGTACTTC